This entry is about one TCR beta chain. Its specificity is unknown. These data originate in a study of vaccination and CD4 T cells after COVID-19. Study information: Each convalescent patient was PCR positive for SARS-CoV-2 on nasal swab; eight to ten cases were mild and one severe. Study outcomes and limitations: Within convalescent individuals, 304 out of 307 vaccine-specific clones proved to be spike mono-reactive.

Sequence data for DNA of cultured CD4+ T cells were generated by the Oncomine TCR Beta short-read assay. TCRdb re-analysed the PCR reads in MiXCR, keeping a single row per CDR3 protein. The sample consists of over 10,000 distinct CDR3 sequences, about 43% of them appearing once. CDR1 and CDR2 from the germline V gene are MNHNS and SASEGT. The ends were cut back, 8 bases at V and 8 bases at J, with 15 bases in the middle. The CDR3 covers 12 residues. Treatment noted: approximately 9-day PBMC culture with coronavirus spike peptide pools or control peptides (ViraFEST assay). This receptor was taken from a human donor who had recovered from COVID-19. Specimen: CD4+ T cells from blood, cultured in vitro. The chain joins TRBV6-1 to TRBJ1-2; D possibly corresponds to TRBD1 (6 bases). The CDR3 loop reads CASRTVGTGYTF. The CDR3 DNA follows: TGTGCCAGCCGGACAGTGGGGACGGGCTACACCTTC.